This T cell receptor beta chain derives from a study of cytomegalovirus exposure and HLA in healthy donors. Germline V gene data show CDR1 as SGDLS and CDR2 as YYNGEE. V was trimmed by 4 bases and J by 0 bases, leaving 11 bases between them. The CDR3 is 15 amino acids. Study-wide results and caveats: Later work found that TCR association rates differed between HLA loci; DRB1 had the most and HLA-C the fewest. Many donors shared some public TCRs, even though most TCR sequences were rare.

Amplification used 60 Vbeta primers and 13 Jbeta primers. In the original processing: Among the unique TCR beta chains that a later analysis counted, roughly 80 million in all, roughly 11 million were shared. Sequencing was performed with immunoSEQ multiplex PCR; in TCRdb, only in-frame clones are kept and a portion is missing. D and trimming were read from the DNA, whereas the V and J calls and clone size are those reported in that table. Here the sample spans some 150,000 clones, about 81% being singletons. In regard to this clone: Its specificity is not known.

This TCR came from a woman between 45 and 60 years old in good health and CMV-seropositive. The V and J genes are TRBV9 and TRBJ2-1, with a possible D match to TRBD2 (5 bases). Sequencing input: PBMCs. The CDR3 loop is CASSTRGNSYNEQFF. In DNA, the CDR3 is TGTGCCAGCAGCACACGGGGAAACTCCTACAATGAGCAGTTCTTC. Full variable domain (remainder filled in from reference TRBV9 and TRBJ2-1): DSGVTQTPKHLITATGQRVTLRCSPRSGDLSVYWYQQSLDQGLQFLIQYYNGEERAKGNILERFSAQQFPDLHSELNLSSLELGDSALYFCASSTRGNSYNEQFFGPGTRLTVL.